This entry lists 25 T cell receptor beta chains sequenced from one sample in a study of chemoradiotherapy in HPV16-positive cancers. Clones were sequenced by immunoSEQ multiplex PCR, and TCRdb holds only the in-frame ones, with some missing. This table holds some 8,300 clones, about 68% found once. The material was tumor tissue, obtained from a patient who underwent chemoradiotherapy. The receptors here all came from a human donor with HPV-associated anogenital cancer.

This clone was observed a single time. This chain uses TRBV5-4 with TRBJ1-1, with a weak D call TRBD1 (5 bases). The CDR3 runs 13 residues. The V and J ends lost 3 bases and 6 bases respectively, with 12 bases between them. The germline CDR1 and CDR2 sequences are SGHNT and YYREEE (reference sequence). The CDR3, as DNA: TGTGCCAGCAGCTCACCCGGGGGTTCTGAAGCTTTCTTT. Amino acids: CASSSPGGSEAFF.

This clone turned up a few times. CDR3 nucleotides: TGTGCCAGCTCACCTCGCCAGGGGGTGTACGAGCAGTACGTC. Translating gives CASSPRQGVYEQYV. The V gene is TRBV18, the J gene TRBJ2-7, with 7 bases identical to TRBD1. Losses at the gene ends were 3 bases for V and 4 bases for J; bases not matched to a gene: 6. Per the germline V gene, CDR1 is KGHSH and CDR2 is LQKENI. The CDR3 length is 14 residues.

V and J are TRBV5-1 and TRBJ2-1; TRBD1 is a possible D gene (5 bases). This CDR3 region has 15 residues. Trimming removed 0 bases at V and 7 bases at J, with 14 bases between. From germline, CDR1 is SGHRS and CDR2 YFSETQ. In DNA, the CDR3 is TGCGCCAGCAGCTTGGGTGCCCAGGGTATAAATGAGCAGTTCTTC. This gives the protein CASSLGAQGINEQFF.

This chain joins TRBV6-1 and TRBJ1-1; 7 nucleotides line up with TRBD1. The CDR3 spans 14 residues. Trimming took 6 bases from V and 0 from J; bases not matched to a gene: 4. Germline assignment: CDR1 MNHNS and CDR2 SASEGT. The CDR3 protein is CASSRQGLNTEAFF. CDR3 sequence (DNA): TGTGCCAGCAGCCGACAGGGCTTGAACACTGAAGCTTTCTTT.

J is TRBJ1-3 and V is TRBV11-3; D ambiguous. The CDR3 is 15 residues long. Deletions cut 5 bases from V and 0 bases from J, with 11 bases between. Germline assignment: CDR1 SGHNT and CDR2 YENEEA. The CDR3 here is CASSLKPLSGNTIYF. CDR3 DNA: TGTGCCAGCAGCCTCAAACCCCTCTCTGGAAACACCATATATTTT. The full variable domain, with the rest looked up from reference TRBV11-3 and TRBJ1-3, is EAGVVQSPRYKIIEKKQPVAFWCNPISGHNTLYWYLQNLGQGPELLIRYENEEAVDDSQLPKDRFSAERLKGVDSTLKIQPAELGDSAVYLCASSLKPLSGNTIYFGEGSWLTVV.

This clone is a singleton in its sample. Different DNA sequences within this sample yield the same CDR3. J is TRBJ2-1 and V is TRBV7-8; D uncertain. The germline V gene encodes CDR1 SGHVS and CDR2 FQNEAQ. The CDR3 is made up of 12 amino acids. Between the trimmed V and J ends, which lost 5 bases and 5 bases, there was a span of 7 bases. The CDR3 DNA follows: TGTGCCAGCAGCCCGCCCAACAATGAGCAGTTCTTC. Protein: CASSPPNNEQFF.

This chain joins TRBV5-3 and TRBJ1-5, with D possibly being TRBD1 (6 bases). TRBV5-3 has ORF status, its function being uncertain. The CDR3 sequence is 13 residues long. CDR3 protein: CAVGGHWNQPQHF. The CDR3 region has the DNA TGTGCGGTCGGGGGGCACTGGAATCAGCCCCAGCATTTT.

This chain uses TRBV6-5 with TRBJ1-2; 10 bases fit TRBD1. CDR1 is MNHEY and CDR2 is SVGAGI in the germline V gene. V was clipped by 10 bases and J by 8 bases; unmatched bases: 10. The CDR3 totals 13 residues. The CDR3 DNA follows: TGTGCCACCCTTTGGGACAGGGGATACGGCTACACCTTC. Translation: CATLWDRGYGYTF.

CDR3 protein: CASSPPHTDTQYF. CDR3 in DNA: TGTGCCAGCAGCCCCCCCCACACAGATACGCAGTATTTT. This chain uses TRBV7-2 with TRBJ2-3; unclear D gene. The CDR3 is made up of 13 amino acids. Trimming pared 5 bases from V and 2 bases from J, leaving 8 bases between. The germline V gene has CDR1 SGHTA and CDR2 FQGNSA.

This sequence joins TRBV14 and TRBJ2-5; TRBD1 matches 8 bases. The CDR3 sequence is 14 residues long. Germline assignment: CDR1 SGHDN and CDR2 FVKESK. The trim removed 4 bases at V and 3 bases at J, leaving 4 bases unmatched. The CDR3 DNA reads as TGTGCCAGCAGCCCTAAGGGACAGGAAGAGACCCAGTACTTC. Translated: CASSPKGQEETQYF.

This sequence joins TRBV7-2 and TRBJ1-5; the D gene is possibly TRBD1 (6 bases). The germline CDR1 and CDR2 sequences are SGHTA and FQGNSA. The CDR3 totals 15 residues. V lost 2 bases and J lost 4, with 12 bases in between. The CDR3 DNA sequence: TGTGCCAGCAGCTTAAGACAGGCCGAAAATCAGCCCCAGCATTTT. Protein product: CASSLRQAENQPQHF.

The chain has TRBV5-1 and TRBJ2-7, with TRBD1 matching over 9 bases. CDR1 SGHRS and CDR2 YFSETQ come from the germline V gene. This CDR3 is 15 amino acids long. V was pared by 0 bases and J by 2 bases, with 3 bases of the junction left unmatched. CDR3 residues: CASSLGGTGTYEQYF. The CDR3 DNA follows: TGCGCCAGCAGCTTGGGGGGGACAGGGACCTACGAGCAGTACTTC. The complete variable domain, with remaining parts taken from reference TRBV5-1 and TRBJ2-7, reads KAGVTQTPRYLIKTRGQQVTLSCSPISGHRSVSWYQQTPGQGLQFLFEYFSETQRNKGNFPGRFSGRQFSNSRSEMNVSTLELGDSALYLCASSLGGTGTYEQYFGPGTRLTVT.

V and J are TRBV30 and TRBJ1-6; maybe TRBD1 (5 bases). CDR1 GTSNPN and CDR2 SVGIG come from the germline V gene (reference sequence). V was cut by 8 bases and J by 7 bases, with 21 bases left in between. The CDR3 contains 15 residues. The CDR3 nucleotides read TGTGCCCGTTCGGAAGGGACGGATTCGAATTCACCCCTCCACTTT. Its translation: CARSEGTDSNSPLHF.

The J gene is TRBJ2-7, the V gene TRBV11-3, with TRBD2 as a possible D gene (5 bases). V was clipped by 7 bases and J by 4 bases, with 14 bases between them. In germline, CDR1 is SGHNT, CDR2 YENEEA. There are 13 residues in the CDR3. The CDR3 nucleotides read TGTGCCAGCAAAGTCCGTGGGAGTTACGAGCAGTACTTC. Protein: CASKVRGSYEQYF.

The J gene is TRBJ2-1, the V gene TRBV27; a weak D match, TRBD2 (5 bases). The CDR3 length is 15 residues. From germline, CDR1 is MNHEY and CDR2 SMNVEV (reference sequence). V shed 2 bases and J shed 0 bases, with 8 bases lying between them. CDR3 nucleotide sequence: TGTGCCAGCAGTTTAAGAGGGATCTCCTACAATGAGCAGTTCTTC. Translating gives CASSLRGISYNEQFF.

Sample share makes this clone medium-sized. This chain links TRBV28 with TRBJ1-1; weak D call: TRBD1 (6 bases). The V gene's germline CDR1 is MDHEN and CDR2 SYDVKM. There are 11 residues in the CDR3. The CDR3 DNA is TGTGCGGGGGCTCGGAACACTGAAGCTTTCTTT. Protein: CAGARNTEAFF.

The chain combines TRBV30 with TRBJ2-2, with D unresolved. CDR3 length: 14 residues. Germline CDR1 GTSNPN, CDR2 SVGIG (reference sequence). V was trimmed by 0 bases and J by 4 bases, leaving 9 bases between them. This CDR3 reads CAWSVAGFTGELFF. CDR3 in DNA: TGTGCCTGGAGTGTAGCCGGGTTCACCGGGGAGCTGTTTTTT.

The J gene is TRBJ1-3, the V gene TRBV5-5, with D unclear. This CDR3 spans 14 amino acids. CDR1 SGHKS and CDR2 YYEKEE come from the germline V gene (reference sequence). V lost 2 bases and J lost 8, with 14 bases in between. The CDR3 DNA sequence: TGTGCCAGCAGCTTCCGCCAGGCAATGGACACCATATATTTT. It translates to CASSFRQAMDTIYF.

The V and J genes are TRBV10-3 and TRBJ2-1; D is possibly TRBD2 (6 bases). This CDR3 region has 17 residues. Between the trimmed V and J ends, which lost 3 bases and 6 bases, there was a span of 21 bases. Germline V lookup: CDR1 ENHRY, CDR2 SYGVKD. CDR3 sequence reads: CAISDGGVAMRANEQFF. CDR3 bases: TGTGCCATCAGTGACGGAGGGGTCGCGATGCGGGCCAATGAGCAGTTCTTC.

This chain's CDR3 is CASSLGQGARFNQPQHF. CDR3 in DNA: TGTGCCAGCAGCCTAGGACAGGGGGCTCGTTTCAATCAGCCCCAGCATTTT. The rearrangement links TRBV2 to TRBJ1-5; TRBD1 matches 11 bases. J gave up 3 bases and V 6 bases, and 10 bases lay outside the gene matches. The V gene's germline CDR1 is SNHLY and CDR2 FYNNEI. The CDR3 is 17 residues long.

V gene TRBV10-2 combines with J gene TRBJ2-7; tentative D call: TRBD2 (7 bases). Trimming took 8 bases from V and 2 from J, leaving 19 bases between them. From germline, CDR1 is WSHSY and CDR2 SAAADI. The CDR3 extends over 15 amino acids. The CDR3 DNA reads TGCGCCAGCTCCAGAGGTGGGCGGGGGCCCTACGAGCAGTACGTC. As protein: CASSRGGRGPYEQYV.

This rearrangement joins TRBV28 to TRBJ1-3; D gene ambiguous. The germline V gene has CDR1 MDHEN and CDR2 SYDVKM. The CDR3 is 15 residues long. Trimming shortened V by 2 bases and J by 7 bases, and 15 bases separated the two germline ends. The CDR3 reads CASSLRSGVINTIYF. The CDR3, as DNA: TGTGCCAGCAGTTTACGGTCCGGGGTCATTAACACCATATATTTT. The complete variable domain, with remaining parts taken from reference TRBV28 and TRBJ1-3, reads DVKVTQSSRYLVKRTGEKVFLECVQDMDHENMFWYRQDPGLGLRLIYFSYDVKMKEKGDIPEGYSVSREKKERFSLILESASTNQTSMYLCASSLRSGVINTIYFGEGSWLTVV.

The V call is TRBV11-3, the J call TRBJ2-7; 9 nucleotides agree with TRBD2. J lost 6 bases, V lost 5 bases, and 8 bases had no gene match. In germline, CDR1 is SGHNT, CDR2 YENEEA. There are 14 residues in the CDR3. CDR3 nucleotides: TGTGCCAGCAGCGTTCTAGCGGGGAGAGGCGAGCAGTACGTC. Protein: CASSVLAGRGEQYV.

This chain links TRBV6-6 with TRBJ1-4; 7 bases are shared with TRBD1. V dropped 6 bases and J dropped 4; count of bases not matched to a gene: 11. Germline-derived CDR1 and CDR2 are MNHNY and SVGAGI (reference sequence). The CDR3 extends over 16 amino acids. The CDR3 nucleotides are TGTGCCAGCAGGCGGGACAGAGCAACATATAATGAAAAACTGTTTTTT. It yields the protein CASRRDRATYNEKLFF.

This CDR3 is CASSPGTRVNEQFF. CDR3 nucleotide sequence: TGTGCCAGCAGCCCCGGGACTAGGGTAAATGAGCAGTTCTTC. V gene TRBV9 combines with J gene TRBJ2-1, with 8 bases that match TRBD2. This CDR3 is built from 14 residues. With V trimmed by 4 bases and J by 7 bases, 7 bases remained unmatched. Per germline, CDR1 SGDLS and CDR2 YYNGEE.